Following are 22 T cell receptor beta chains from one sample sequenced in a study of T cells after yellow fever vaccination. TCRdb redid the calling of the 5' RACE reads with MiXCR, one entry per CDR3 protein. Among 200,000 to 300,000 distinct CDR3 sequences, more than 3.5% were seen once, and the ten largest hold over 15%. This specimen consisted of PBMCs, obtained 15 days after the yellow fever booster vaccination. Receptors originate from a man younger than 30 who received the YFV17D yellow fever vaccine.

In this sample, this clonotype turned up many times. V and J are TRBV4-1 and TRBJ1-1; D unclear. The V gene lost 0 bases and the J gene lost 4 bases, with 18 bases spanning the gap. Germline V lookup: CDR1 MGHRA, CDR2 YSYEKL. The CDR3 length is 17 residues. The CDR3 spells CASSQDLGVGLGTEAFF. Written as DNA, the CDR3 is TGCGCCAGCAGCCAAGATCTGGGCGTTGGGTTGGGCACTGAAGCTTTCTTT.

In this sample, this clonotype turned up many times. J is TRBJ2-3 and V is TRBV5-1; 8 positions agree with TRBD2. The CDR3 length is 16 residues. Germline V gene data show CDR1 as SGHRS and CDR2 as YFSETQ. J gave up 1 base and V 4 bases, and 8 bases lay outside the gene matches. CDR3 sequence: CASSPPTSEGTDTQYF. The CDR3 coding sequence is TGCGCCAGCAGCCCCCCGACTAGCGAGGGCACAGATACGCAGTATTTT.

This clonotype was seen many times. This rearrangement joins TRBV3-1 to TRBJ2-2; D perhaps matches TRBD1 (5 bases). Germline V gene data show CDR1 as LGHDT and CDR2 as YNNKEL (reference sequence). Trimming pared 4 bases from V and 4 bases from J, leaving 10 bases between. The CDR3 is 14 amino acids. The CDR3 protein is CASSPLTATGELFF. The CDR3 DNA is TGTGCCAGCAGCCCGTTGACAGCCACCGGGGAGCTGTTTTTT.

This clonotype was recorded at least ten times. The chain carries TRBV29-1 and TRBJ2-3; D possibly corresponds to TRBD2 (5 bases). Germline V gene lookup returns CDR1 SQVTM and CDR2 ANQGSEA. Trimming cost V 7 bases and J 6 bases, with 8 bases left between them. There are 10 residues in the CDR3. The CDR3 DNA reads as TGCAGCGGGGGAGCGGATACGCAGTATTTT. Translation gives CSGGADTQYF.

In its sample, this clonotype was seen many times. This chain uses TRBV18 with TRBJ1-1; tentatively, D is TRBD1 (5 bases). Trimming pared 6 bases from V and 5 bases from J, leaving 19 bases between. This CDR3 region has 15 residues. Germline assignment: CDR1 KGHSH and CDR2 LQKENI. CDR3 sequence (DNA): TGTGCCAGCTCCTTAAGTTTGGGAAGGGGAACTGAAGCTTTCTTT. This codes for CASSLSLGRGTEAFF.

This clonotype showed up many times. V usage is TRBV12-3 or TRBV12-4 and J usage is TRBJ1-5, with D perhaps matching TRBD1 (6 bases). The V gene lost 2 bases and the J gene lost 6 bases, with 14 bases spanning the gap. This CDR3 region has 15 residues. CDR3 coding DNA: TGTGCCAGCAGTTTACGAGACAGGTACAGTCAGCCCCAGCATTTT. Encoded protein: CASSLRDRYSQPQHF.

This clonotype has at least ten counts. The CDR3 DNA reads TGTGCCAGCTCACCAGCAGCGGACGGCGCGGGTGGCTACACCTTC. It translates to CASSPAADGAGGYTF. The chain uses TRBV18 and TRBJ1-2; no clear D gene. Per the germline V gene, CDR1 is KGHSH and CDR2 is LQKENI. This CDR3 region has 15 residues. V was clipped by 2 bases and J by 7 bases, with 17 bases between them.

This clonotype was seen ten or more times. This rearrangement joins TRBV12-3 or TRBV12-4 to TRBJ2-3; 14 bases match TRBD2. This CDR3 comprises 16 residues. V was clipped by 3 bases and J by 5 bases; unmatched bases: 4. This CDR3 is CASSLGLAGVVDTQYF. As DNA, the CDR3 is TGTGCCAGCAGTTTGGGACTAGCGGGGGTTGTAGATACGCAGTATTTT.

This clonotype was recorded many times. The chain links TRBV29-1 to TRBJ2-5, with D unresolved. CDR3 length: 13 residues. Trimming took off 2 bases at V and 1 base at J, with 8 bases between the two ends. Germline CDR1 reads SQVTM; CDR2 reads ANQGSEA. The CDR3 region is CSVERAPQETQYF. The CDR3 region has the DNA TGCAGCGTTGAAAGGGCACCCCAAGAGACCCAGTACTTC.

This clonotype was found many times. The chain carries TRBV6-5 and TRBJ1-1, with D unresolved. The CDR3 is made up of 14 amino acids. Trimming took off 2 bases at V and 1 base at J, with 8 bases between the two ends. The germline V gene has CDR1 MNHEY and CDR2 SVGAGI. Here the CDR3 DNA reads TGTGCCAGCAGTTACGCCGGGCCGAACACTGAAGCTTTCTTT. Encoded protein: CASSYAGPNTEAFF.

Ten or more counts support this clonotype. The gene calls are TRBV29-1 and TRBJ2-7; D not resolved. The CDR3 consists of 13 residues. Per germline, CDR1 SQVTM and CDR2 ANQGSEA. Trimming cost V 4 bases and J 3 bases, with 13 bases left between them. The CDR3 region is CSVGSGPDYEQYF. CDR3 DNA: TGCAGCGTTGGATCGGGTCCCGACTACGAGCAGTACTTC.

This clonotype has at least ten counts. DNA for the CDR3: TGTGCCAGCAGCTTGGCGGGGGGGCTTTGGGAGACCCAGTACTTC. Translated, it gives CASSLAGGLWETQYF. V and J are TRBV11-2 and TRBJ2-5; 9 nucleotides line up with TRBD2. Germline-derived CDR1 and CDR2 are SGHAT and FQNNGV. Germline trimming cut 3 bases from V and 5 bases from J; bases unmatched to any gene: 7. This CDR3 is built from 15 residues. The variable domain in full, completed from reference TRBV11-2 and TRBJ2-5, reads EAGVAQSPRYKIIEKRQSVAFWCNPISGHATLYWYQQILGQGPKLLIQFQNNGVVDDSQLPKDRFSAERLKGVDSTLKIQPAKLEDSAVYLCASSLAGGLWETQYFGPGTRLLVL.

There are many counts of this clonotype. V is TRBV9 and J is TRBJ2-1; the D is unclear. CDR3 length: 17 amino acids. V dropped 3 bases and J dropped 4 bases, with 20 bases sitting between them. The germline V gene has CDR1 SGDLS and CDR2 YYNGEE. As DNA, the CDR3 is TGTGCCAGCAGCGCAAAAGAAGGGAAAAACTGGTACAATGAGCAGTTCTTC. This sequence encodes CASSAKEGKNWYNEQFF. The full variable domain, completed using reference TRBV9 and TRBJ2-1, is DSGVTQTPKHLITATGQRVTLRCSPRSGDLSVYWYQQSLDQGLQFLIQYYNGEERAKGNILERFSAQQFPDLHSELNLSSLELGDSALYFCASSAKEGKNWYNEQFFGPGTRLTVL.

At least ten counts were recorded for this clonotype. V and J are TRBV29-1 and TRBJ2-7; D is undetermined. V was cut by 4 bases and J by 7 bases, with 11 bases left in between. The CDR3 contains 11 residues. CDR1 and CDR2 from the germline V gene are SQVTM and ANQGSEA. The CDR3 nucleotides are TGCAGCGTTGGTTGGGTCGGGGAGCAGTACTTC. Residues: CSVGWVGEQYF.

This clonotype has a count of ten or more. The chain has TRBV12-3 or TRBV12-4 and TRBJ1-6; D remains unclear. Trimming removed 8 bases at V and 9 bases at J, with 14 bases between. The CDR3 length is 13 residues. The CDR3 DNA follows: TGTGCCAGCGGGCCCTCAGTGGGTTCACCCCTCCACTTT. Protein: CASGPSVGSPLHF.

Many counts were recorded for this clonotype. The V call is TRBV7-2, the J call TRBJ1-6; TRBD1 matches 8 bases. The CDR3 covers 19 residues. Trimming removed 5 bases from V and 1 base from J; junction bases left unmatched: 13. The germline V gene encodes CDR1 SGHTA and CDR2 FQGNSA. The CDR3 sequence is CASSRGRDRTLSYNSPLHF. For the CDR3, the DNA is TGTGCCAGCAGCCGAGGGAGGGACAGGACCCTTTCCTATAATTCACCCCTCCACTTT. Combining the CDR3 with reference TRBV7-2 and TRBJ1-6 gives the whole variable domain GAGVSQSPSNKVTEKGKDVELRCDPISGHTALYWYRQSLGQGLEFLIYFQGNSAPDKSGLPSDRFSAERTGGSVSTLTIQRTQQEDSAVYLCASSRGRDRTLSYNSPLHFGNGTRLTVT.

This clonotype was seen ten or more times. V is TRBV16 and J is TRBJ1-5; the D gene is possibly TRBD1 (6 bases). V shed 3 bases and J shed 1 base, with 7 bases lying between them. CDR1 and CDR2 (germline): KGHSY, FQNENV. The CDR3 spans 14 residues. CDR3 sequence reads: CASSHGQSNQPQHF. CDR3 nucleotide sequence: TGTGCCAGCAGCCATGGACAGAGCAATCAGCCCCAGCATTTT.

This clonotype was found many times. CDR3 residues: CASSFSTGGGYTF. CDR3 in DNA: TGTGCCAGCAGCTTCTCTACTGGAGGGGGCTACACCTTC. The gene calls are TRBV11-2 and TRBJ1-2; no firm D call. Germline assignment: CDR1 SGHAT and CDR2 FQNNGV. Trimming took off 3 bases at V and 8 bases at J, with 13 bases between the two ends. The CDR3 loop spans 13 amino acids.

The V call is TRBV5-1, the J call TRBJ1-6; D unclear. V was clipped by 2 bases and J by 0 bases, with 12 bases between them. Germline loops: CDR1 SGHRS, CDR2 YFSETQ. The CDR3 consists of 17 residues. CDR3 sequence reads: CASSFRGTSSYNSPLHF. CDR3 DNA: TGCGCCAGCAGCTTTCGCGGAACGAGCTCCTATAATTCACCCCTCCACTTT. Using reference TRBV5-1 and TRBJ1-6 for the parts outside the CDR3, the full variable domain is KAGVTQTPRYLIKTRGQQVTLSCSPISGHRSVSWYQQTPGQGLQFLFEYFSETQRNKGNFPGRFSGRQFSNSRSEMNVSTLELGDSALYLCASSFRGTSSYNSPLHFGNGTRLTVT.

In its sample, this clonotype was seen many times. The V gene is TRBV5-1, the J gene TRBJ2-7; TRBD2 matches at 9 bases. There are 15 residues in the CDR3. With V trimmed by 5 bases and J by 3 bases, 9 bases remained unmatched. Germline lookup yields CDR1 SGHRS and CDR2 YFSETQ. The CDR3 bases are TGCGCCAGCAGTTGGCGGGGGGGAGATTACTACGAGCAGTACGTC. The encoded protein is CASSWRGGDYYEQYV.

This clonotype occurred many times. The chain links TRBV18 to TRBJ1-1; TRBD1 is a possible D gene (6 bases). Trimming removed 3 bases at V and 7 bases at J, with 12 bases between. This CDR3 is built from 13 residues. Germline V CDR1 and CDR2: KGHSH, LQKENI. CDR3 loop: CASSPRTVIEAFF. The CDR3 bases are TGTGCCAGCTCACCGAGGACAGTGATTGAAGCTTTCTTT. The full variable domain, in which reference TRBV18 and TRBJ1-1 provide the parts outside the CDR3, is NAGVMQNPRHLVRRRGQEARLRCSPMKGHSHVYWYRQLPEEGLKFMVYLQKENIIDESGMPKERFSAEFPKEGPSILRIQQVVRGDSAAYFCASSPRTVIEAFFGQGTRLTVV.

The chain carries TRBV5-1 and TRBJ1-1, with D tentatively TRBD1 (5 bases). Germline CDR1 reads SGHRS; CDR2 reads YFSETQ. This CDR3 region has 13 residues. The ends were cut back, 4 bases at V and 6 bases at J, with 13 bases in the middle. CDR3 region: CASSDPGFPEAFF. CDR3 bases: TGCGCCAGCAGCGACCCAGGGTTCCCTGAAGCTTTCTTT.